This paragraph covers one T cell receptor beta chain sequence. The record originates from a study of technical replicates of blood from a few donors. Germline V lookup: CDR1 SGHRS, CDR2 YFSETQ. V was pared by 0 bases and J by 4 bases, with 20 bases between. CDR3 length: 18 amino acids. Sequenced by immunoSEQ multiplex PCR; TCRdb stores in-frame clones only, minus some. The table has under 85,000 clones, 94% seen once. Sequenced: T cells isolated from PBMCs. The clonotype comes from a human donor in good health. V usage is TRBV5-1 and J usage is TRBJ2-1; TRBD2 might be the D (6 bases). The CDR3 DNA reads as TGCGCCAGCAGCTTGGGAGGATTAGCGGACCCTTCTTACAATGAGCAGTTCTTC. As protein: CASSLGGLADPSYNEQFF.